These T cell receptor beta chains were read from a single sample in a study of OX40 agonist ivuxolimab in advanced cancers. Measured with immunoSEQ multiplex PCR; TCRdb has only the in-frame clones, and not every one. Of 30,000 to 45,000 clones in the sample, roughly 86% were seen once. This material consisted of CD4+ or CD8+ T cells sorted from blood, taken in a trial of the OX40 agonist ivuxolimab. These receptor sequences come from an adult with an advanced solid tumor such as melanoma, head and neck, liver or kidney cancer. Each CDR3 is given without its conserved first and last residue.

ASIFAAGVHNEQF | 13 | TRBV2
ASSEARAPANYGYT | 14 | TRBV2
ASSPSMLAGAYTEAF | 15 | TRBV7-9
ASSQEGTGEGPYGYT | 15 | TRBV4-2
ASSQLRPEKLF | 11 | TRBV4-1
ASSIGAGANVLT | 12 | TRBV19
ASSQDLQYNSPLH | 13 | TRBV4-2
ASSKGQGGETQY | 12 | TRBV7-9
ASSLDASSGGGEQY | 14 | TRBV7-6
AISARDNQETQY | 12 | TRBV10-3
ASSADGAALEQY | 12 | TRBV10-1
ASRKETGTSSEQY | 13 | TRBV19
ASSSGILEEKLF | 12 | TRBV6-5
ASSPDRGYNEQF | 12 | TRBV18
ASSLQRLAGAQLETQY | 16 | TRBV11-2
ASTPPWGDRGGQPQH | 15 | TRBV28
ASSVATGQETQY | 12 | TRBV9
AWKEQRTFSSYNSPLH | 16 | TRBV30
ASSQPGETQY | 10 | TRBV4-2
ATPSTGGNQPQH | 12 | TRBV28
ASSYSGQGPYEQY | 13 | TRBV6-6
ASRRGERGEKLF | 12 | TRBV6-6
ASVRDPRNTIY | 11 | TRBV2
ASSVGTIYEQY | 11 | TRBV19
ASSWPEQGRTDTQY | 14 | TRBV10-1
ASSGSLGTPNRETQY | 15 | TRBV25-1
ASSLGQGGYEQY | 12 | TRBV7-2
ASSPRDRTNQPQH | 13 | TRBV18
ASSLNTGELF | 10 | TRBV7-3
ASSRTTPGGVDTQY | 14 | TRBV28
AIRRGGTNEKLF | 12 | TRBV10-3
ASSPGQGSQY | 10 | TRBV9
ASSFGQGAWNEQF | 13 | TRBV13
ASSYGTGDEKLF | 12 | TRBV5-1
AWRRGGTVNTEAF | 13 | TRBV30
ASSYPGTGLNEQF | 13 | TRBV6-5
ASSYSEGREKLF | 12 | TRBV6-5
ASSYRGNTQY | 10 | TRBV6-5
ASSDPGTNEKLF | 12 | TRBV2
ASSPSGGHTDTQY | 13 | TRBV19
ASSLDRVNYEQY | 12 | TRBV5-1
ASSQAIGASYEQY | 13 | TRBV4-2
ASSSRTIY | 8 | TRBV6-6
SASKGTEAF | 9 | TRBV20-1
ASSSPGRIEKLF | 12 | TRBV6-5
ASSSRLMDSPLH | 12 | TRBV18
ASSFRDRDTGELF | 13 | TRBV19
ASPIQGAWTEAF | 12 | TRBV28
ASSSGQANTEAF | 12 | TRBV7-3
ASSAMGNGDNQPQH | 14 | TRBV19
ASSSQGGAALYGYT | 14 | TRBV27
AWVRMSGGAYEQF | 13 | TRBV30
ASSPDSFYGYT | 11 | TRBV18
ASSVWKSRVDTEAF | 14 | TRBV2
ASSPARVGGQPQH | 13 | TRBV28
ASSPITHNRNTGELF | 15 | TRBV11-3
ASSLISQETQY | 11 | TRBV5-1
ASSEVLGPYGYT | 12 | TRBV6-1